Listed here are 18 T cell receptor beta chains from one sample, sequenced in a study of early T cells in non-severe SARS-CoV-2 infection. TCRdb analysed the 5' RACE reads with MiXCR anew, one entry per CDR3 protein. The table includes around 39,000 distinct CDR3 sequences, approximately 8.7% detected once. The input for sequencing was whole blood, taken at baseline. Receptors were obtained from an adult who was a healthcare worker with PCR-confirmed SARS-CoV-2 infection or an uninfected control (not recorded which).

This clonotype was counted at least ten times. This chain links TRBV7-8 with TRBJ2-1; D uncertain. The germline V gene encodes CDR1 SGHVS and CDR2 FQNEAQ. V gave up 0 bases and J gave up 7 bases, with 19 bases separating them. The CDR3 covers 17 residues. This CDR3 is CASSLAASIAGRNEQFF. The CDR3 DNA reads TGTGCCAGCAGCTTAGCGGCCTCGATAGCCGGCCGGAATGAGCAGTTCTTC.

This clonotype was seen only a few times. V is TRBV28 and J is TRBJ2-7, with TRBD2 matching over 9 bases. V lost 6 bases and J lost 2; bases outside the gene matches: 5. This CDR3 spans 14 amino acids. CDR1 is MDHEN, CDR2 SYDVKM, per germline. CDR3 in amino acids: CASSLAGAAYEQYF. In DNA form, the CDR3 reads TGTGCCAGCAGCTTAGCGGGGGCTGCCTACGAGCAGTACTTC.

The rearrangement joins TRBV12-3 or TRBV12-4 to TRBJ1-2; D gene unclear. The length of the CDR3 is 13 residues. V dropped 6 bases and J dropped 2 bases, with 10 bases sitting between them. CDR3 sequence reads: CASRSGSNYGYTF. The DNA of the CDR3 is TGTGCCAGCAGATCGGGATCCAACTATGGCTACACCTTC.

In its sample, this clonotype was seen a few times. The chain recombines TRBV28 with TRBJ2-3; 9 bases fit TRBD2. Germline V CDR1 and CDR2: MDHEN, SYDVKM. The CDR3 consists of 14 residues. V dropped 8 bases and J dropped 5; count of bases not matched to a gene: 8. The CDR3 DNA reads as TGTGCCAGCCGAGAGCGGGGGGCCGGAGATACGCAGTATTTT. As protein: CASRERGAGDTQYF.

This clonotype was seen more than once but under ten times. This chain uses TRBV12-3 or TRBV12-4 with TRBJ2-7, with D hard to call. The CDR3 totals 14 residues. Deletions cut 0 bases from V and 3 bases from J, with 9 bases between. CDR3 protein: CASSLAIGIYEQYF. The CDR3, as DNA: TGTGCCAGCAGTTTAGCAATAGGGATCTACGAGCAGTACTTC.

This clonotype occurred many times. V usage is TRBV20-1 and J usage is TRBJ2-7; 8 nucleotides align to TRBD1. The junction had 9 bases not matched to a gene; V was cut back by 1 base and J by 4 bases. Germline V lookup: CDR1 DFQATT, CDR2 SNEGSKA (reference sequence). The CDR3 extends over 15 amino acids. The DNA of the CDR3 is TGCAGTGCTAGAGCTATCCGGACAGGGTCATACGAGCAGTACTTC. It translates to CSARAIRTGSYEQYF.

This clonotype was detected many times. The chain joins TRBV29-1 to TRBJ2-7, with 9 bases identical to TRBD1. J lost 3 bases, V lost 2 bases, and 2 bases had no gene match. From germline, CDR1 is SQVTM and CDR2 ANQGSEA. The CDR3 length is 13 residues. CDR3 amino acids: CSVERGQGYEQYF. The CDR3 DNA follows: TGCAGCGTTGAACGGGGACAGGGCTACGAGCAGTACTTC.

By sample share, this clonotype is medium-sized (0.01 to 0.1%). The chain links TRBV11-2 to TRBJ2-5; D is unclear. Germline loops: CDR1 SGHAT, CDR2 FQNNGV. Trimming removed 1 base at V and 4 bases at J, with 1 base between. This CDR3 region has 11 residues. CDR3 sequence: CASSLGETQYF. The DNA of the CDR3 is TGTGCCAGCAGCTTAGGAGAGACCCAGTACTTC. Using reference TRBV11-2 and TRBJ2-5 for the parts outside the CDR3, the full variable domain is EAGVAQSPRYKIIEKRQSVAFWCNPISGHATLYWYQQILGQGPKLLIQFQNNGVVDDSQLPKDRFSAERLKGVDSTLKIQPAKLEDSAVYLCASSLGETQYFGPGTRLLVL.

CDR3 DNA sequence: TGTGCCAGCAGCAGCCTCTCCTACAATGAGCAGTTCTTC. Its translation is CASSSLSYNEQFF. The J gene is TRBJ2-1, the V gene TRBV6-1; D ambiguous. Germline-derived CDR1 and CDR2 are MNHNS and SASEGT. The CDR3 has 13 amino acids. Trimming took off 6 bases at V and 0 bases at J, with 6 bases between the two ends.

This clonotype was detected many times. The chain's CDR3 is CSATPYRGGNYEQYF. The CDR3 DNA is TGCAGTGCTACGCCTTACAGGGGTGGAAACTACGAGCAGTACTTC. This chain uses TRBV20-1 with TRBJ2-7; TRBD1 aligns across 7 bases. With 4 bases clipped from V and 3 bases from J, the junction kept 12 bases outside the gene matches. This CDR3 is built from 15 residues. Per germline, CDR1 DFQATT and CDR2 SNEGSKA (reference sequence).

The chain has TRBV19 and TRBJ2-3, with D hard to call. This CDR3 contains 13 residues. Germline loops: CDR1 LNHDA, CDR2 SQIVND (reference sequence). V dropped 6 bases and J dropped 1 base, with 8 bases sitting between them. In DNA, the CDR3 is TGTGCCAGTAGCCTAGACGGCACAGATACGCAGTATTTT. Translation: CASSLDGTDTQYF.

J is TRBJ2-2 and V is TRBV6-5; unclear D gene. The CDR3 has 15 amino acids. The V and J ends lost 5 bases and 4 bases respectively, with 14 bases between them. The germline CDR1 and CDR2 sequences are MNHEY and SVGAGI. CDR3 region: CASSTGSKGTGELFF. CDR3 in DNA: TGTGCCAGCAGTACCGGGTCCAAGGGCACCGGGGAGCTGTTTTTT.

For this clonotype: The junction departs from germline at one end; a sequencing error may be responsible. The CDR3 DNA follows: TGTGCCAGCAGTTTCAATTTCTTC. Translation: CASSFNFF. The chain recombines TRBV6-6 with TRBJ2-7; D gene uncertain. The CDR3 totals 8 residues. Germline CDR1 and CDR2: MNHNY and SVGAGI (reference sequence).

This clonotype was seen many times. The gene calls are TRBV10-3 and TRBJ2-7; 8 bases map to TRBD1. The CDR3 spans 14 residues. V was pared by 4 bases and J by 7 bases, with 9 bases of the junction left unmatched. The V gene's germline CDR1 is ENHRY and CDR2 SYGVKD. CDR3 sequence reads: CAISGAGTGDEQYF. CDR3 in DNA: TGTGCCATCAGTGGAGCCGGGACAGGAGATGAGCAGTACTTC.

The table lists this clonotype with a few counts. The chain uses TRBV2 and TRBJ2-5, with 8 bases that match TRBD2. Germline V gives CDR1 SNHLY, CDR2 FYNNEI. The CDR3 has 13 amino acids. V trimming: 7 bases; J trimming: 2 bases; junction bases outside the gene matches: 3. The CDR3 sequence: CASKAGAQETQYF. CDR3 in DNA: TGTGCCAGCAAAGCGGGGGCTCAAGAGACCCAGTACTTC.

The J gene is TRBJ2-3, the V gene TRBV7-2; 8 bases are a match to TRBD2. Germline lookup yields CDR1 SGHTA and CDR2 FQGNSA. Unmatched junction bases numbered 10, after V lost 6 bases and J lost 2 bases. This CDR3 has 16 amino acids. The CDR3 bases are TGTGCCAGCAGATCCTCTCGCGGGGGGCTCACAGATACGCAGTATTTT. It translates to CASRSSRGGLTDTQYF.

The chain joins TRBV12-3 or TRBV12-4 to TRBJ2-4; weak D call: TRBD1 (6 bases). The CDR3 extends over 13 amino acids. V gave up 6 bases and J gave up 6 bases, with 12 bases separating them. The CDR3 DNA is TGTGCCAGCAGCCACAGGGTTCCAAACATTCAGTACTTC. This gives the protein CASSHRVPNIQYF.

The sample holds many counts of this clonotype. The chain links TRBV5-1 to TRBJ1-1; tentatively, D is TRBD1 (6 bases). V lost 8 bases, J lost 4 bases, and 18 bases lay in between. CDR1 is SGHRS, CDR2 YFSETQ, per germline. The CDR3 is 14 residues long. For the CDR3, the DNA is TGCGCCAGTGGGGACACCGGTGGGAGCACTGAAGCTTTCTTT. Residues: CASGDTGGSTEAFF.